This section outlines one T cell receptor (beta chain) sequence together with its context. The repertoire was sequenced with immunoSEQ multiplex PCR; TCRdb's copy has only in-frame clones and lacks some. The sample has approximately 26,000 clones, roughly 91% seen once. Germline CDR1 reads SEHNR; CDR2 reads FQNEAQ (reference sequence). V gave up 3 bases and J gave up 2 bases; unmatched junction bases: 6. This CDR3 contains 15 residues. These data belong to a study of control samples from healthy donors and cancer patients. The chain has TRBV7-9 and TRBJ2-5; 7 bases are shared with TRBD1. This TCR was sampled from a man aged 50-60 years with lung cancer. Sequencing was done on a sample of PBMCs. CDR3 amino acids: CASSFTGTVQETQYF. The CDR3 bases are TGTGCCAGCAGCTTCACCGGGACAGTTCAAGAGACCCAGTACTTC.